This TCR beta chain was identified in a study of T cell changes during pregnancy in multiple sclerosis. Generated by immunoSEQ multiplex PCR, the TCRdb table keeps only in-frame clones and is missing some. This sample carries around 60,000 clones, roughly 92% of them seen once, and the ten largest clones take roughly 1.3%. This CDR3 is 18 amino acids long. The germline CDR1 and CDR2 sequences are SGHRS and YFSETQ. V shed 0 bases, J shed 7 bases, and the junction held 12 bases outside the gene matches. The specimen was peripheral blood, collected in the second trimester of pregnancy. This TCR derives from a female donor with multiple sclerosis, enrolled in a pregnancy study. The chain has TRBV5-1 and TRBJ1-4, with 10 bases identical to TRBD1. CDR3 sequence reads: CASSLAWTGGSSREKLFF. The CDR3 coding sequence is TGCGCCAGCAGCTTGGCGTGGACAGGGGGTTCGAGTCGTGAAAAACTGTTTTTT. The entire variable domain, with the rest obtained from reference TRBV5-1 and TRBJ1-4, is as follows: KAGVTQTPRYLIKTRGQQVTLSCSPISGHRSVSWYQQTPGQGLQFLFEYFSETQRNKGNFPGRFSGRQFSNSRSEMNVSTLELGDSALYLCASSLAWTGGSSREKLFFGSGTQLSVL.